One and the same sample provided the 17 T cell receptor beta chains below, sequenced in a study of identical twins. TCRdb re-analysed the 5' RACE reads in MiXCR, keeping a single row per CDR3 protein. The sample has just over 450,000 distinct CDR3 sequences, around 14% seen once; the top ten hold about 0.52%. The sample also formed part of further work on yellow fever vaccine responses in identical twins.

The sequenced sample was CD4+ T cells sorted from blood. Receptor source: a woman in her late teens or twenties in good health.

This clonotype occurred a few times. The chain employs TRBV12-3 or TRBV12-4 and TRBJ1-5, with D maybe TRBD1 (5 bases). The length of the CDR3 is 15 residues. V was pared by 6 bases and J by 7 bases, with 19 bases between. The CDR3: CASSNAGTPGQPQHF. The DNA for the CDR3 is TGTGCCAGCAGCAACGCAGGGACCCCAGGGCAGCCCCAGCATTTT.

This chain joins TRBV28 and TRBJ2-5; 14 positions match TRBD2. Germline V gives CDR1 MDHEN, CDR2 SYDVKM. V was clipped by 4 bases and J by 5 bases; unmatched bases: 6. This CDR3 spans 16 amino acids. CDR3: CASSSSTSGRGETQYF. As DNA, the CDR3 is TGTGCCAGCAGTTCCTCGACTAGCGGGAGGGGGGAGACCCAGTACTTC.

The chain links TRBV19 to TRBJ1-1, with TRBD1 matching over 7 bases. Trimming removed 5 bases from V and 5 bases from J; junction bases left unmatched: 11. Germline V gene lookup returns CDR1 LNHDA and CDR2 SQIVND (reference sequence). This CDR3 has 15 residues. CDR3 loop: CASSPQGGRGTEAFF. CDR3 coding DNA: TGTGCCAGTAGTCCCCAGGGGGGAAGAGGTACTGAAGCTTTCTTT.

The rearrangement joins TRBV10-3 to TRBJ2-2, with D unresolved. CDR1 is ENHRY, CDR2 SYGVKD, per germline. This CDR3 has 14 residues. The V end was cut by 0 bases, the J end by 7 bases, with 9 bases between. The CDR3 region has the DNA TGTGCCATCAGTGAGTCAATCTCAATCGGGGAGCTGTTTTTT. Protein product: CAISESISIGELFF.

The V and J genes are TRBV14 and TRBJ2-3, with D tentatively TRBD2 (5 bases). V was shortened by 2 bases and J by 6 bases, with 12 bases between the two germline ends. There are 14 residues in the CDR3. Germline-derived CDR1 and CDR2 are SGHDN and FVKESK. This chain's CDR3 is CASSQQLGGDTQYF. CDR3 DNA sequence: TGTGCCAGCAGCCAACAACTAGGAGGCGATACGCAGTATTTT. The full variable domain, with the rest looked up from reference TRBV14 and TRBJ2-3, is EAGVTQFPSHSVIEKGQTVTLRCDPISGHDNLYWYRRVMGKEIKFLLHFVKESKQDESGMPNNRFLAERTGGTYSTLKVQPAELEDSGVYFCASSQQLGGDTQYFGPGTRLTVL.

This CDR3 reads CASINGLAGGIPYEQYF. Here the CDR3 DNA reads TGTGCCAGCATCAATGGGCTAGCGGGAGGGATCCCCTACGAGCAGTACTTC. The V gene is TRBV28, the J gene TRBJ2-7, with 12 bases matching TRBD2. The V gene end was trimmed by 7 bases and the J gene end by 2 bases; junction bases not matched to a gene: 12. Germline V CDR1 and CDR2: MDHEN, SYDVKM. The CDR3 length is 17 residues.

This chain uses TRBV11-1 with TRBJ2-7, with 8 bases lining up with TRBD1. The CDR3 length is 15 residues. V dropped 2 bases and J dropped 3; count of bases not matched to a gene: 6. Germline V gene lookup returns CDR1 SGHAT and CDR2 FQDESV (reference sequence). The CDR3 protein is CASSLSGQGYYEQYF. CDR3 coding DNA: TGTGCCAGCAGCTTAAGCGGACAGGGCTACTACGAGCAGTACTTC.

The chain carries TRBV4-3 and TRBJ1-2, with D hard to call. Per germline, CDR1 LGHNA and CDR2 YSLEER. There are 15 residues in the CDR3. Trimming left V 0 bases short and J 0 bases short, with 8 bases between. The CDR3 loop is CASSQEFEANYGYTF. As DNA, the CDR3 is TGCGCCAGCAGCCAAGAATTTGAAGCTAACTATGGCTACACCTTC.

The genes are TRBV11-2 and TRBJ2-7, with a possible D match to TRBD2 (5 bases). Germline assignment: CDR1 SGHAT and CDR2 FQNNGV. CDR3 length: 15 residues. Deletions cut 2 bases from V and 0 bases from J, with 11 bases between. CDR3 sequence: CASSLRVGSSYEQYF. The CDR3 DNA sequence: TGTGCCAGCAGCTTAAGGGTAGGGAGCTCCTACGAGCAGTACTTC.

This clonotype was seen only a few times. DNA for the CDR3: TGTGCCAGCAGTTTAGGGTTGGGGAGTCAAGAGACCCAGTACTTC. This encodes CASSLGLGSQETQYF. This chain joins TRBV28 and TRBJ2-5; TRBD2 might be the D (5 bases). V was shortened by 2 bases and J by 2 bases, with 12 bases between the two germline ends. Germline CDR1 MDHEN, CDR2 SYDVKM. The CDR3 length is 15 residues.

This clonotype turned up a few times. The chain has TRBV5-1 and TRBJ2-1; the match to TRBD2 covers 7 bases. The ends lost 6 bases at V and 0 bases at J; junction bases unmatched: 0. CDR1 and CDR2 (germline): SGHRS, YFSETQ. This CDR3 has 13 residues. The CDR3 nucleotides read TGCGCCAGCACTAGCGGCTCCTACAATGAGCAGTTCTTC. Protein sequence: CASTSGSYNEQFF.

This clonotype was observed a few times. This CDR3 reads CASSLSGGQGADTQYF. CDR3 coding DNA: TGTGCCAGCAGTTTGTCCGGGGGACAGGGAGCAGATACGCAGTATTTT. The J gene is TRBJ2-3, the V gene TRBV12-3 or TRBV12-4, with 9 positions matching TRBD1. This CDR3 comprises 16 residues. Trimming cost V 3 bases and J 4 bases; bases outside gene matches: 8.

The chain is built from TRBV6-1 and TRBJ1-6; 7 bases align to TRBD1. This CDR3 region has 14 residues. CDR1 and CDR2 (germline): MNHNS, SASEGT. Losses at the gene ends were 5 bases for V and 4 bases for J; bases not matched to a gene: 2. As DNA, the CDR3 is TGTGCCAGCAGTCCGGACAGGTATAATTCACCCCTCCACTTT. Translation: CASSPDRYNSPLHF.

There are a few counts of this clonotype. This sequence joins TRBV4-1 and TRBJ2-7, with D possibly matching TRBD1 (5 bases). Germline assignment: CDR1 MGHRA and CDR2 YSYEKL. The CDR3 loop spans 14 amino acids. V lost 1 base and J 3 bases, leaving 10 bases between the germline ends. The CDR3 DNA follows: TGCGCCAGCAGCCAAGGACAGCAGTACTACGAGCAGTACTTC. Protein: CASSQGQQYYEQYF.

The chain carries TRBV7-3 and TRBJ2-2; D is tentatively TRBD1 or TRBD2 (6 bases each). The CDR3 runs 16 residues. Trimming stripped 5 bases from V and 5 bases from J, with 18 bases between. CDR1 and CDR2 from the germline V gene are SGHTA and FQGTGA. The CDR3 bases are TGTGCCAGCAGCCCATTCGCGGGACATATAACCGGGGAGCTGTTTTTT. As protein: CASSPFAGHITGELFF.

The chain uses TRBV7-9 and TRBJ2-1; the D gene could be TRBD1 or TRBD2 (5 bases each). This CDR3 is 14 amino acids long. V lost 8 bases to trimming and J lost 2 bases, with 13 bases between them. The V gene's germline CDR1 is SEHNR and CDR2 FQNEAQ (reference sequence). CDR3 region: CASLEGPPYNEQFF. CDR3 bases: TGTGCCAGCTTAGAGGGGCCTCCCTACAATGAGCAGTTCTTC.

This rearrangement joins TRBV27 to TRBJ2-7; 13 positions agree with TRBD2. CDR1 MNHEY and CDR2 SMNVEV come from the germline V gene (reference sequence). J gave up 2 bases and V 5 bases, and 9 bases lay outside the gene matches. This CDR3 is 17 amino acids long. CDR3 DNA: TGTGCCAGCAGTCCTCGCATGACTAGCGGGAGGACCTACGAGCAGTACTTC. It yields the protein CASSPRMTSGRTYEQYF.